This T cell receptor (beta chain) came from a study of blood T cell repertoires in COVID-19. This CDR3 has 14 amino acids. Germline CDR1 PRHDT, CDR2 FYEKMQ (reference sequence). Between the trimmed V and J ends, which lost 2 bases and 5 bases, there was a span of 12 bases. Sequenced by immunoSEQ multiplex PCR; TCRdb stores in-frame clones only, minus some. The sample holds 88,000 or so clones; approximately 85% are singletons and the top ten take approximately 3.9%. The sample taken for sequencing was peripheral blood. The V call is TRBV13, the J call TRBJ2-5, with D perhaps TRBD2 (6 bases). This TCR derives from a man between 60 and 75 years old with acute or convalescent COVID-19. This chain's CDR3 is CASSLPQGGETQYF. The DNA of the CDR3 is TGTGCCAGCAGCTTACCGCAAGGAGGGGAGACCCAGTACTTC.